This T cell receptor (beta chain) was sequenced for a study of early T cells in non-severe SARS-CoV-2 infection. Study context: Sequencing of unsorted whole blood was done on bulk RNA, leaving chains unpaired.

Study results and caveats: Private and CD4 specificities were missed by VDJdb matching, which favored anti-spike CD8 responses.

Only a few counts were recorded for this clonotype. Its antigen is not identified. This CDR3 is built from 14 residues. From germline, CDR1 is SGHTA and CDR2 FQGNSA. V lost 5 bases to trimming and J lost 2 bases, with 13 bases between them. The protocol attached unique molecular identifiers to individual cDNA molecules. Each CDR3 protein gets one entry after TCRdb re-called the 5' RACE reads with MiXCR. Here the sample spans about 55,000 distinct CDR3 sequences, under 8% being singletons. This receptor was taken from an adult who was a healthcare worker with PCR-confirmed SARS-CoV-2 infection or an uninfected control (not recorded which). This sequence joins TRBV7-2 and TRBJ2-7; D perhaps matches TRBD2 (7 bases). Sequencing used whole blood, obtained at baseline. The CDR3 sequence is CASSLGGGPYEQYF. For the CDR3, the DNA is TGTGCCAGCAGCCTGGGGGGGGGCCCCTACGAGCAGTACTTC.